This TCR beta chain was observed in a study of cytomegalovirus exposure and HLA in healthy donors (TCRdb year 2017). With regard to the full study: An earlier analysis of about 530 of the donors reported approximately 280 Gb of sequence data and 117 million unique TCR beta sequences obtained from about 200 million T cells. Roughly 290 gigabases of sequencing data and 70 million to 95 million unique TCR sequences made up an early release that covered some 640 HLA-typed donors. The genetic ancestry cluster associated with self-reported Caucasian donors included about four fifths of the approximately 430 genotyped donors. The study aimed to test whether cataloging public T cell receptors could reveal signatures of past pathogen exposure. The study used immunosequencing to profile the T cell repertoires of 666 subjects and linked those repertoires to cytomegalovirus serostatus. Along with the approximately 700-subject first cohort, a separate validation cohort of over 90 different subjects was used. High-throughput TCR immunosequencing, statistical association of individual TCRs with disease status, and machine learning were combined to predict cytomegalovirus infection status. In a later analysis, previously published TCR beta repertoires from more than 500 donors were re-analyzed and high-resolution HLA genotyping was added so that TCR occurrence patterns could be studied. Rather than drawing on any new phenotypic data, the later analysis identified candidate immune exposures from TCR beta sequences and the way those sequences occurred across donors. An earlier analysis of several hundred of the donors used high-throughput TCR beta sequencing to judge whether each TCR beta V gene segment behaved as functional or pseudogenic. Alongside the repertoire data, information on donor age, sex, ethnicity and CMV serostatus was compiled. A later genetic analysis took genome-wide SNP genotypes for about 55% of the roughly 700 donors and used that subset as a discovery cohort. All discovery cohort repertoires had been generated using a single sequencing platform. Both class I and class II loci were covered by HLA typing, at four-digit resolution. Typing coverage varied by locus: roughly 629-640 donors for A, B, C, DRB1 and DQB1; roughly 520 for DQA1; about 570 for DPA1; approximately 470 for DPB1. Four or five DR-DQ haplotypes were handled as single units for association and clustering because linkage in the cohort was strong. Among some 410 genotyped donors of the cohort, an average of about 240,000 unique TCR beta nucleotide sequences were sequenced per donor, roughly 20% of them non-productive. Paper-wide results and their limitations: The cohort was sequenced for TCR beta chains only, and without alpha or paired-chain data the features that could be detected were limited. Because counts were too low, 15 or so rarely observed V segments, including chromosome 9 orphons, were excluded from the earlier analysis of some 590 of the donors. Immune exposure information for the cohort was limited to CMV serostatus. A further reported finding was that TCR beta sequences accurately predicted the HLA-A and HLA-B alleles for most subjects in the first cohort. Roughly uniform sequencing depth across donors was assumed in presence/absence analyses, although this assumption may not hold. A later analysis associated about 18,000 TCR beta sequences with specific HLA alleles at a false discovery rate of 0.05. Because HLA typing was unavailable for some donors at each locus, only the typed subset was used in association tests. A later analysis found that HLA-associated TCR beta chains were more clonally expanded and had lower generation probabilities than equally common non-associated chains. It was suggested by the authors that the approach could potentially be generalized to other disease states and immunological phenotypes. Several of the top co-occurrence clusters appeared to be linked to parvovirus B19, influenza, CMV and Epstein-Barr virus, according to a later analysis. Linkage disequilibrium might explain the correlated functional status among segregating V segments, but an unknown experimental factor could not be ruled out. The sequencing pipeline was judged likely to have produced a cluster of highly shared sequence variants as a technical artifact. The 87-base-pair reads could not distinguish some IMGT-functional V segments, including TRBV6-2 and TRBV6-3, so those segments were excluded. According to a later analysis, TCR association rates differed among HLA loci, with DRB1 alleles showing the most associated TCRs and HLA-C alleles showing the fewest. A total of roughly 160 TCR beta chains were listed by the study as associated with cytomegalovirus. A few of the identified cytomegalovirus-associated TCR beta chains were confirmed in vitro to be specific for cytomegalovirus antigens. Cytomegalovirus status was reported to be diagnosed by the classifier with high specificity and sensitivity in both the original and validation cohorts. In an earlier analysis of fewer than 700 of the donors, most TCR beta V segments appeared in productive rearrangements about 87% or about 30% of the time, broadly matching IMGT annotations. In a later genetic analysis, a missense DCLRE1C variant was associated with V-gene and J-gene trimming of TCR beta chains, and the association was replicated in an independent cohort. Most TCR sequences were observed very rarely across donors, whereas some public TCRs were present in many individuals. According to a later genetic analysis, donors in an Asian-associated ancestry cluster had fewer N-insertions in productive TCRs than the approximately 670-donor mean. A later analysis found that most CMV-associated TCR beta chains appeared HLA-restricted, with HLA associations seemingly driven largely by CMV exposure. When HLA alleles, especially DR and DQ, strongly co-occurred, attributing TCR associations to individual alleles was difficult.

CDR1 and CDR2 were assigned from the germline V gene (reference sequence) as LNHDA and SQIVND. Including cysteine and phenylalanine, the CDR3 has 12 amino acids. The sequence is cut down to CDR3 DNA, 36 bases in frame from base 1. V is cut by 5 bases and J by 6 bases, and the space between the germline ends is 9 bases. The cohort comprised 550 to 700 healthy bone marrow donors. Cohort members were all nominally healthy when sampled, although unrecorded immune exposures were likely present. The donor tested CMV seronegative, placing the donor among the roughly 340 seronegative members of the cohort. A peripheral blood sample was provided by each donor, and peripheral blood mononuclear cells were used for TCR beta sequencing. The Qiagen DNeasy Blood Extraction Kit was used to extract genomic DNA from the blood cell samples. Comment on this clone: It lacks a known antigen. Nothing much larger sits one base from this clone, and base qualities are not available.

Library generation was performed with the immunoSEQ multiplex PCR assay. The multiplex PCR relied on a mix of 60 forward primers for TCR Vbeta segments and 13 reverse primers for TCR Jbeta segments. The CDR3 region of rearranged TCR beta genes was amplified from genomic DNA with a multiplex PCR assay. On the Illumina HiSeq System, the amplified TCR beta libraries were sequenced as 87-base-pair reads. In the authors' own workflow: Across the 700 or so repertoires, a later analysis counted about 81 million unique TCR beta chains, 9 million to 14 million of which were shared by at least two donors. A nearest-neighbor algorithm error-corrected the raw reads and collapsed the reads into unique sequences, merging closely related sequences to remove PCR and sequencing errors. V, D and J gene segments were assigned by aligning CDR3 sequences to IMGT reference sequences. For a sequence to be retained, a match of at least six nucleotides was required to both a V gene segment and a J gene segment. Rearrangements were classified as productive when the CDR3 lacked stop codons and remained in frame with V and J, and all other rearrangements were classified as non-productive. CDR3 was defined by IMGT convention, running from the second conserved V-encoded cysteine to the conserved J-encoded phenylalanine. In an earlier analysis of around 640 of the donors, sequences lacking an unambiguous match to a single V gene segment were excluded. An earlier analysis of fewer than 750 of the donors called V segments functional above 56.7% productive rearrangements and segregating when the between-donor standard deviation exceeded 5%. A statistical classification framework was built to diagnose cytomegalovirus status from the catalog of TCR beta chain sequences. In a later analysis, TCR nucleotide sequences were compared against IMGT/GENE-DB human TR gene sequences so that V and J genes could be assigned. A later analysis assigned CDR3 sequences and most-parsimonious VDJ recombination scenarios with the TCRdist pipeline. In a later analysis, every TCR beta chain was defined by the combination of its CDR3 amino acid sequence and its V-gene family, and reads without a unique V-gene family were dropped. In a later analysis, a few hundred highly shared, low-generation-probability nucleotide sequences were removed to address suspected cross-contamination and a sequencing artifact. A later analysis calculated a clonal expansion index for each public chain from normalized within-repertoire ranks of inferred template counts. Generation probabilities in a later analysis came from a VDJ recombination model fitted to out-of-frame rearrangements, and those results were checked against IGoR. A later analysis scored TCR-TCR, TCR-HLA and TCR-CMV co-occurrence with hypergeometric tests, applying a repertoire-size bias correction to TCR pairs. To estimate false discovery rates, a later analysis permuted the HLA or CMV assignments 20 times. In a later analysis, co-occurring TCRs were grouped using DBSCAN, and TCRdist sequence similarity was added for clustering within HLA-allele-positive subsets. Co-occurrence clustering excluded repertoires with fewer than 30,000 or more than 120,000 public chains, plus five with anomalous nucleotide sharing. The source is immuneACCESS, and TCRdb retained only in-frame sequences with V and J called. Part of the clones is not carried over; for the studies checked, unresolved V genes explain less than half of this, and the remainder is unexplained. The V and J calls and clone size are taken from that table; D and trimming were inferred from the DNA. The sample yields roughly 60,000 clones; about 77% were counted once. The top ten constitute roughly 5.7% of the sample.

The sample was PBMCs. This clonotype was sampled from a woman aged 25 to 39 in good health and CMV-seronegative. Recombination connected TRBV19 to TRBJ2-3; the best D guess is TRBD1, with 5 bases matching. In nucleotides, the sequence is TGTGCCAGTAGTTTAGCAGGGGATACGCAGTATTTT. It encodes CASSLAGDTQYF. Where the CDR3 stops, the reference TRBV19 and TRBJ2-3 genes take over; the full variable domain is DGGITQSPKYLFRKEGQNVTLSCEQNLNHDAMYWYRQDPGQGLRLIYYSQIVNDFQKGDIAEGYSVSREKKESFPLTVTSAQKNPTAFYLCASSLAGDTQYFGPGTRLTVL.